Listed here is a single T cell receptor (beta chain). Its antigen specificity is not known. Base qualities are not at hand, and no much larger clone is one base apart. This record comes from a study of shared T cell receptors in the human thymus (dated by TCRdb to the early 2020s). As for the study more broadly: The study examined how self-reactive, shared T-cell receptor alpha chains are generated in the human thymus.

Library preparation employed the immunoSEQ multiplex PCR assay. In its TCRdb copy, this immuneACCESS table keeps in-frame sequences only and misses some clones. Where compared with another copy, unresolved V genes explain less than half of these, and the others have no known cause. The table for this sample lists under 850,000 clones; roughly 90% of them were counted only once. The ten largest clones represent approximately 0.01% of the sample. V lost 0 bases and J lost 5 bases; the stretch between them is 13 bases long. Inclusive of the bounding cysteine and phenylalanine, the CDR3 is 15 residues long. The kept DNA is CDR3 alone, 45 bases in frame from the first base. CDR1 is given as KGHSH and CDR2 as LQKENI, both from the germline V gene. The data also belong to a second study, concerning human thymus T cells. The other study reports the following: The donors were immunologically healthy infants in Finland who had open corrective cardiac surgery for congenital heart defects. The thymus tissue came from surgical resects taken out during corrective cardiac surgery. Biased V and J gene segment usage appeared to be present in both thymic and peripheral blood repertoires. According to the related research, thymic TCR repertoires were highly overlapping among unrelated individuals. The study used about eight infant thymus samples plus four related peripheral blood samples to characterize TCR alpha and beta repertoires. Donor ages ranging from about 7 to 244 days were recorded, and six or seven male and a couple of female infants were included in the cohort. Thymocytes were released mechanically from tissue and stored at -70 °C as pellets of about 9-32 million cells. A QIAsymphony instrument was used to extract genomic DNA from the frozen cell pellets. The immunoSEQ multiplex PCR assay was used to amplify the TCRB and TCRAD loci from a standardized amount of quality-controlled genomic DNA. Amplicons spanned the V(D)J region at a length sufficient to cover the CDR3 and identify V and J genes. The amplicons were sequenced on an Illumina platform via the commercial immunoSEQ service. Primer bias and sequencing errors were corrected as previously described, and TCRAD and TCRB were defined on the basis of the IMGT database. Repertoires were analysed with immunoSEQ Analyzer 3.0 and VDJTools, covering basic statistics, V/J segment usage, diversity estimates, rarefaction and pairwise overlap. Chao1, ChaoE, Efron-Thisted, Shannon and inverse Simpson indices were used to estimate diversity, which was also estimated on datasets down-sampled to the smallest sample. For repertoire overlap, CDR3 nucleotide sequence, V gene and J gene had to match strictly, and clustering was done by Jaccard-based multidimensional scaling. Thymus samples yielded on average approximately 840,000 unique TCRB clonotypes, compared with 80,000 to 95,000 from blood samples.

The sequenced material came from thymocytes. The chain uses TRBV18 and TRBJ2-5, with a tentative D gene TRBD2 over 5 matching bases. This clonotype originated in a boy in the first two years of life with a congenital heart defect. Donor details come from another sample of the same person, matched by shared clones. Here the CDR3 is given as CASSPPTRPGETQYF. The nucleotide sequence is TGTGCCAGCTCACCACCGACCAGGCCGGGGGAGACCCAGTACTTC.